A selection of T cell receptor beta chains follows, all from one sample in a study of T cell responses to AZD1222 COVID-19 vaccine. Profiling relied on immunoSEQ multiplex PCR, and the TCRdb table lists in-frame clones only, not all of them. This sample has approximately 150,000 clones, with approximately 90% found just once. Sequencing was performed on peripheral blood, taken 28 days after the second AZD1222 dose. The receptors come from an adult who received the AZD1222 COVID-19 vaccine. The CDR3 runs from the conserved cysteine through the conserved F or W. The D gene is left open where the match is weak. Rows may omit the clone size; those that give it use once, few, many or a size class.

v_gene	abundance	j_gene	d_gene	CDR3aa	CDR3nt
TRBV15	.	TRBJ2-2	.	CATSRVSGQTGELFF	TGTGCCACCAGCAGGGTAAGTGGACAGACCGGGGAGCTGTTTTTT
TRBV27	.	TRBJ1-1	.	CASSTSFGGAEAFF	TGTGCCAGCAGTACCTCCTTCGGGGGCGCTGAAGCTTTCTTT
TRBV5-1	.	TRBJ1-2	TRBD1	CASSLEAFDRGKDGYTF	TGCGCCAGCAGCTTGGAAGCCTTCGACAGGGGCAAGGATGGCTACACCTTC
TRBV9	.	TRBJ2-3	.	CASNEAGSTDTQYF	TGTGCCAGCAATGAGGCGGGTAGCACAGATACGCAGTATTTT
TRBV4-2	.	TRBJ2-5	TRBD2	CASSPWTGGSGETQYF	TGTGCCAGCAGCCCGTGGACTGGCGGGAGTGGAGAGACCCAGTACTTC
TRBV5-6	.	TRBJ2-5	TRBD2	CASSLSTLGLAGKETQYF	TGTGCCAGCAGCTTGAGTACTCTAGGACTAGCGGGAAAAGAGACCCAGTACTTC
TRBV5-4	.	TRBJ1-4	TRBD1	CASSRKDRGYEKLFF	TGTGCCAGCAGCCGGAAAGACAGGGGCTATGAAAAACTGTTTTTT
TRBV29-1	.	TRBJ1-2	.	CSVDWGIPYGYTF	TGCAGCGTTGATTGGGGGATCCCCTATGGCTACACCTTC
TRBV5-1	.	TRBJ1-1	.	CASSPFYPWDTEAFF	TGCGCCAGCAGCCCCTTTTACCCCTGGGACACTGAAGCTTTCTTT
TRBV14	.	TRBJ2-7	TRBD2	CASSQEAGTSGRVYF	TGTGCCAGCAGCCAAGAGGCCGGGACTAGCGGGAGGGTGTACTTC
TRBV5-1	.	TRBJ1-2	TRBD1	CASSSGTGGYGYTF	TGCGCCAGCAGCTCCGGGACAGGGGGTTATGGCTACACCTTC
TRBV2	once	TRBJ1-3	.	CASRPTLPFSGNTIYF	TGTGCCAGCAGACCGACTCTTCCCTTCTCTGGAAACACCATATATTTT
TRBV18	once	TRBJ2-5	TRBD1	CASSPPSQGARETQYF	TGTGCCAGCTCACCACCAAGTCAGGGGGCGAGAGAGACCCAGTACTTC
TRBV19	.	TRBJ1-5	.	CASRQVLFSNQPQHF	TGTGCCAGCAGACAGGTCTTATTTAGCAATCAGCCCCAGCATTTT
TRBV6-5	.	TRBJ1-2	.	CASSPAVGGYTF	TGTGCCAGCAGTCCAGCGGTGGGGGGCTACACCTTC
TRBV10-3	.	TRBJ2-7	TRBD2	CAISARLAGGRYEQYF	TGTGCCATCAGTGCAAGACTAGCGGGAGGAAGATACGAGCAGTACTTC
TRBV19	.	TRBJ2-5	TRBD1	CASSSLDRGGETQYF	TGTGCCAGTAGTTCCTTGGACAGGGGGGGAGAGACCCAGTACTTC
TRBV11-2	.	TRBJ2-7	TRBD1	CASSLGQGPFEQYF	TGTGCCAGCAGCTTGGGACAGGGCCCCTTCGAGCAGTACTTC
TRBV18	.	TRBJ1-2	.	CASSPENRVLGYTF	TGTGCCAGCTCACCAGAAAACAGGGTTCTTGGCTACACCTTC
TRBV19	once	TRBJ1-2	.	CASSPGRTNYGYTF	TGTGCCAGTAGTCCCGGGAGGACTAACTATGGCTACACCTTC
TRBV7-9	.	TRBJ2-3	.	CASSLEQGRITDTQYF	TGTGCCAGCAGCTTAGAGCAGGGGAGAATCACAGATACGCAGTATTTT
TRBV29-1	.	TRBJ2-2	.	CSVERPRTGELFF	TGCAGCGTTGAGCGTCCGAGAACCGGGGAGCTGTTTTTT
TRBV2	.	TRBJ2-7	TRBD2	CASLRDPGRYEQYF	TGTGCCAGCCTCCGGGACCCCGGGAGGTACGAGCAGTACTTC
TRBV2	.	TRBJ1-4	TRBD1	CASTPRGRGQGEKLFF	TGTGCCAGCACCCCTAGGGGTAGGGGGCAGGGTGAAAAACTGTTTTTT
TRBV9	.	TRBJ2-7	.	CASSVEGAGWDEQYF	TGTGCCAGCAGCGTAGAGGGTGCGGGTTGGGACGAGCAGTACTTC
TRBV6-1	.	TRBJ1-1	.	CASSEGVGAFRAFF	TGTGCCAGCAGTGAAGGGGTAGGGGCGTTTAGGGCTTTCTTT
TRBV15	.	TRBJ2-7	.	CATKSWETYEQYF	TGTGCCACCAAGAGTTGGGAAACCTACGAGCAGTACTTC
TRBV4-2	.	TRBJ2-2	.	CASSQDKGEGSGELFF	TGTGCCAGCAGCCAAGATAAGGGGGAGGGCTCCGGGGAGCTGTTTTTT
TRBV25-1	.	TRBJ2-5	TRBD2	CASSDGLAGVETQYF	TGTGCCAGCAGTGATGGACTAGCGGGAGTAGAGACCCAGTACTTC